The source of this T cell receptor (beta chain) is a study of CD8 T cells in Susac syndrome. Random hexamers were used to reverse transcribe the RNA input (about 0.5 to 1 ug). MiXCR was run by TCRdb on the immunoSEQ multiplex PCR reads, yielding one entry per CDR3 protein. The sample records roughly 130,000 distinct CDR3 sequences, 90% to 95% being singletons. The V gene's germline CDR1 is LNHNV and CDR2 YYDKDF (reference sequence). V lost 3 bases and J lost 1, with 15 bases in between. The CDR3 extends over 16 amino acids. The V and J genes are TRBV15 and TRBJ1-1; perhaps TRBD1 as D (5 bases). The source material was CD4+ T cells from PBMCs. The clonotype originates from a human donor in good health. The DNA of the CDR3 is TGTGCCACCAGCAGGGCCTGGGGCAGTCAGAACACTGAAGCTTTCTTT. This codes for CATSRAWGSQNTEAFF.